This T cell receptor beta chain was identified in a study of blood T cell repertoires in COVID-19. Study-level information: Sites across the United States, Italy and Spain contributed samples from acute and convalescent COVID-19.

Clones were sequenced by immunoSEQ multiplex PCR, and TCRdb holds only the in-frame ones, with some missing. The table has about 47,000 clones, under 90% seen once; the top ten hold 8.8%. Germline V gene sequence: CDR1 SGHDT, CDR2 YYEEEE. The V end was cut by 1 base, the J end by 1 base, with 8 bases between. The CDR3 spans 14 residues. The receptor comes from a man in his 60s with acute or convalescent COVID-19. Sequencing was done on a sample of peripheral blood. The chain joins TRBV5-6 to TRBJ1-1, with D possibly TRBD1 on 6 matching bases. The CDR3 DNA follows: TGTGCCAGCAGCTTGTTGGACAGGAACACTGAAGCTTTCTTT. It codes for CASSLLDRNTEAFF.